This T cell receptor beta chain was documented in a study of cytomegalovirus exposure and HLA in healthy donors (dated by TCRdb to the late 2010s). Broadly, across the study: An earlier analysis of more than 550 of the donors reported over 250 Gb of sequence data and around 100 million unique TCR beta sequences obtained from about 179 million T cells. Approximately 330 gigabases of sequencing data and approximately 92 million unique TCR sequences made up an early release that covered nearly 650 HLA-typed donors. Among the roughly 400 genotyped donors, more than 70% belonged to the genetic ancestry cluster associated with self-reported Caucasian donors. The study aimed to test whether signatures of past pathogen exposure could be identified by cataloging public T cell receptors. The study used immunosequencing to profile the T cell repertoires of hundreds of subjects and linked those repertoires to cytomegalovirus serostatus. In addition to the first cohort of 666 subjects, a separate validation cohort of 100 to 150 different subjects was used. To predict cytomegalovirus infection status, the study combined high-throughput TCR immunosequencing, statistical association of individual TCRs with disease status, and machine learning. A later analysis re-examined previously published TCR beta repertoires from just over 650 donors and added high-resolution HLA genotyping to investigate patterns of TCR occurrence. Rather than using new phenotypic data, the later analysis identified candidate immune exposures from TCR beta sequences and from how often those sequences occurred across donors. An earlier analysis of 500 to 650 of the donors applied high-throughput TCR beta sequencing to assess whether each TCR beta V gene segment acted as functional or pseudogenic. Alongside the repertoire data, information on donor age, sex, ethnicity and CMV serostatus was compiled. Genome-wide SNP genotypes for about 65% of the roughly 670 donors were used in a later genetic analysis, which treated that subset as a discovery cohort. All discovery cohort repertoires had been generated using a single sequencing platform. HLA typing covered class I and class II loci at four-digit resolution. The number of donors typed differed by locus, with about 629-640 for A, B, C, DRB1 and DQB1, more than 500 for DQA1, nearly 610 for DPA1, and under 490 for DPB1. Five DR-DQ haplotypes were handled as single units for association and clustering, since linkage in the cohort was strong. Among around 400 genotyped donors of the cohort, an average of roughly 230,000 unique TCR beta nucleotide sequences was sequenced per donor, of which 15% to 20% were non-productive.

In total, fewer than 750 healthy bone marrow donors made up the cohort. Cohort members were all nominally healthy when sampled, although unrecorded immune exposures were likely present. The donor was CMV seronegative and was included in the group of about 350 seronegative cohort members. A peripheral blood sample was collected from each donor, and TCR beta sequencing was performed on peripheral blood mononuclear cells. Genomic DNA extraction from the blood cell samples was performed with the Qiagen DNeasy Blood Extraction Kit. There are 15 amino acids in the CDR3, from cysteine to phenylalanine inclusive. Only the CDR3 DNA stays, 45 bases, in frame from base 1. V sheds 1 base and J sheds 8 bases, leaving 14 bases between their ends. Based on the germline V gene (reference sequence), the CDR1 and CDR2 sequences are SEHNR and FQNEAQ. Results and caveats for the whole study, not just this receptor: The only immune exposure information available for the cohort was CMV serostatus. Strong co-occurrence of HLA alleles, especially DR and DQ, made assigning TCR associations to individual alleles difficult. Because the 87-base-pair reads could not distinguish some IMGT-functional V segments, including TRBV6-2 and TRBV6-3, those segments were excluded. Cytomegalovirus status was reported to be diagnosed by the classifier with high specificity and sensitivity in both the original and validation cohorts. A further reported finding was that TCR beta sequences accurately predicted the HLA-A and HLA-B alleles for most subjects in the first cohort. Roughly uniform sequencing depth across donors was assumed in presence/absence analyses, although this assumption may not hold. The authors suggested that the approach could potentially be generalized to other disease states and immunological phenotypes. In a later analysis, HLA-associated TCR beta chains showed more clonal expansion and lower generation probabilities than non-associated chains that were equally common. A cluster of highly shared sequence variants was judged likely to represent a technical artifact of the sequencing pipeline. A later analysis associated 17,000 or so TCR beta sequences with specific HLA alleles at a false discovery rate of 0.05. A few of the identified cytomegalovirus-associated TCR beta chains were confirmed in vitro to be specific for cytomegalovirus antigens. While some public TCRs were present in many individuals, most TCR sequences turned up only very rarely across donors. In a later analysis, TCR association rates were found to vary across HLA loci, with the most associated TCRs seen for DRB1 alleles and the fewest for HLA-C alleles. In a later genetic analysis, fewer N-insertions in productive TCRs were reported among donors in an Asian-associated ancestry cluster than the roughly 640-donor mean. Some 15 rarely observed V segments, including chromosome 9 orphons, were excluded from the earlier analysis of almost 600 of the donors because counts were too low. Because some donors lacked HLA typing at each locus, the association tests relied only on the typed subset. Several of the top co-occurrence clusters appeared to be linked to parvovirus B19, influenza, CMV and Epstein-Barr virus, according to a later analysis. Only TCR beta chains were sequenced in this cohort, and the absence of alpha or paired-chain data limited detectable features. Linkage disequilibrium might explain the correlated functional status among segregating V segments, but an unknown experimental factor could not be excluded. A later analysis found that most CMV-associated TCR beta chains appeared HLA-restricted, with HLA associations seemingly driven largely by CMV exposure. The study gave a list of about 170 TCR beta chains associated with cytomegalovirus. V-gene and J-gene trimming of TCR beta chains was associated with a missense DCLRE1C variant in a later genetic analysis, and the association was replicated in an independent cohort. An earlier analysis of several hundred of the donors showed that most TCR beta V segments appeared in productive rearrangements either about 87% or about 30% of the time, which broadly matched IMGT annotations.

The library was made by the immunoSEQ multiplex PCR assay. A mixture of 60 forward primers for TCR Vbeta segments and 13 reverse primers for TCR Jbeta segments was used in the multiplex PCR. The CDR3 region of rearranged TCR beta genes was amplified from genomic DNA by a multiplex PCR assay. The amplified TCR beta libraries were sequenced on the Illumina HiSeq System as 87-base-pair reads. The authors' pipeline ran thus. A later analysis counted tens of millions of unique TCR beta chains across the 600 to 850 repertoires, and around 9.9 million of these chains were shared by at least two donors. To remove PCR and sequencing errors, raw reads were error-corrected and collapsed into unique sequences using a nearest-neighbor algorithm that merged closely related sequences. CDR3 sequences were aligned to IMGT reference sequences to assign V, D and J gene segments. For a sequence to be retained, a match of at least six nucleotides was required to both a V gene segment and a J gene segment. Rearrangements were classified as productive when the CDR3 lacked stop codons and remained in frame with V and J, and all other rearrangements were classified as non-productive. Following IMGT convention, CDR3 was defined as the stretch from the second conserved V-encoded cysteine up to the conserved J-encoded phenylalanine. In an earlier analysis of 587 of the donors, sequences lacking an unambiguous match to a single V gene segment were excluded. In an earlier analysis of 450 to 750 of the donors, a V segment was called functional when productive rearrangements were above 56.7%, and segregating when the standard deviation between donors exceeded 5%. A statistical classification framework was built to diagnose cytomegalovirus status from the catalog of TCR beta chain sequences. A later analysis assigned V and J genes by comparing TCR nucleotide sequences with IMGT/GENE-DB human TR gene sequences. The TCRdist pipeline was used in a later analysis to assign CDR3 sequences and most-parsimonious VDJ recombination scenarios. A later analysis defined each TCR beta chain by its CDR3 amino acid sequence plus V-gene family, and excluded reads lacking a unique V-gene family. In a later analysis, around 600 highly shared, low-generation-probability nucleotide sequences were removed to address suspected cross-contamination and a sequencing artifact. In a later analysis, a clonal expansion index was calculated for each public chain from normalized within-repertoire ranks of inferred template counts. Generation probabilities in a later analysis came from a VDJ recombination model fitted to out-of-frame rearrangements, and those results were checked against IGoR. In a later analysis, TCR-TCR, TCR-HLA and TCR-CMV co-occurrence was scored with hypergeometric tests, and a repertoire-size bias correction was applied to TCR pairs. In a later analysis, false discovery rates were estimated by permuting HLA or CMV assignments 20 times. In a later analysis, co-occurring TCRs were grouped using DBSCAN, and TCRdist sequence similarity was added for clustering within HLA-allele-positive subsets. Repertoires with fewer than 30,000 or more than 120,000 public chains were left out of co-occurrence clustering, as were four to six repertoires with anomalous nucleotide sharing. The clones in this table, taken by TCRdb from immuneACCESS, are in-frame only. Not every clone is retained; where verified, under half of the shortfall comes from an unresolved V gene, and the cause of the rest is unknown. V and J calls plus clone size are reproduced from that table; the DNA served to infer D and trimming. This sample is represented by fewer than 90,000 clones; about 80% of them were singletons. 1.4% of the sample comes from the top ten.

A note on this clone: Which antigen it targets is not known. The sample holds no much larger clone one base away, and base qualities are not on file.

Material for sequencing was PBMCs. This receptor was obtained from a male donor in good health and CMV-seronegative. The V and J segments used are TRBV7-9 and TRBJ1-4, and possibly TRBD1, on 6 matching bases. The nucleotide sequence is TGTGCCAGCAGCTTAGGACGGAACAGGGACGAAAAACTGTTTTTT. This codes for CASSLGRNRDEKLFF. Full variable domain (CDR3 extended with the reference TRBV7-9 and TRBJ1-4 proteins): DTGVSQNPRHKITKRGQNVTFRCDPISEHNRLYWYRQTLGQGPEFLTYFQNEAQLEKSRLLSDRFSAERPKGSFSTLEIQRTEQGDSAMYLCASSLGRNRDEKLFFGSGTQLSVL.